This T cell receptor beta chain was profiled in a study of Ad26.COV2.S vaccination and SARS-CoV-2 variants. Sample treatment: some 19 received Ad26.COV2.S at low or high dose, single or two shots; a few received placebo; per-sample allocation not given. Collection of samples fell on day 63 after the first vaccine or placebo injection. Some clones are missing from TCRdb's copy, which holds only in-frame ones; the method was immunoSEQ multiplex PCR. The sample lists a few hundred thousand clones; 75% to 90% were seen once. The sequenced sample was peripheral blood, obtained in a trial of Ad26.COV2.S vaccine versus placebo. The clonotype was recovered from a person aged 18-65 years who received the Ad26.COV2.S COVID-19 vaccine or a placebo.

The chain's CDR3 is CASSGERQETQYF. In nucleotides, the CDR3 is TGTGCCAGCTCGGGGGAGAGGCAAGAGACCCAGTACTTC. This sequence joins TRBV2 and TRBJ2-5; TRBD2 is a possible D gene (6 bases). The CDR3 extends over 13 amino acids. Trimming took off 8 bases at V and 2 bases at J, with 12 bases between the two ends. CDR1 SNHLY and CDR2 FYNNEI come from the germline V gene.